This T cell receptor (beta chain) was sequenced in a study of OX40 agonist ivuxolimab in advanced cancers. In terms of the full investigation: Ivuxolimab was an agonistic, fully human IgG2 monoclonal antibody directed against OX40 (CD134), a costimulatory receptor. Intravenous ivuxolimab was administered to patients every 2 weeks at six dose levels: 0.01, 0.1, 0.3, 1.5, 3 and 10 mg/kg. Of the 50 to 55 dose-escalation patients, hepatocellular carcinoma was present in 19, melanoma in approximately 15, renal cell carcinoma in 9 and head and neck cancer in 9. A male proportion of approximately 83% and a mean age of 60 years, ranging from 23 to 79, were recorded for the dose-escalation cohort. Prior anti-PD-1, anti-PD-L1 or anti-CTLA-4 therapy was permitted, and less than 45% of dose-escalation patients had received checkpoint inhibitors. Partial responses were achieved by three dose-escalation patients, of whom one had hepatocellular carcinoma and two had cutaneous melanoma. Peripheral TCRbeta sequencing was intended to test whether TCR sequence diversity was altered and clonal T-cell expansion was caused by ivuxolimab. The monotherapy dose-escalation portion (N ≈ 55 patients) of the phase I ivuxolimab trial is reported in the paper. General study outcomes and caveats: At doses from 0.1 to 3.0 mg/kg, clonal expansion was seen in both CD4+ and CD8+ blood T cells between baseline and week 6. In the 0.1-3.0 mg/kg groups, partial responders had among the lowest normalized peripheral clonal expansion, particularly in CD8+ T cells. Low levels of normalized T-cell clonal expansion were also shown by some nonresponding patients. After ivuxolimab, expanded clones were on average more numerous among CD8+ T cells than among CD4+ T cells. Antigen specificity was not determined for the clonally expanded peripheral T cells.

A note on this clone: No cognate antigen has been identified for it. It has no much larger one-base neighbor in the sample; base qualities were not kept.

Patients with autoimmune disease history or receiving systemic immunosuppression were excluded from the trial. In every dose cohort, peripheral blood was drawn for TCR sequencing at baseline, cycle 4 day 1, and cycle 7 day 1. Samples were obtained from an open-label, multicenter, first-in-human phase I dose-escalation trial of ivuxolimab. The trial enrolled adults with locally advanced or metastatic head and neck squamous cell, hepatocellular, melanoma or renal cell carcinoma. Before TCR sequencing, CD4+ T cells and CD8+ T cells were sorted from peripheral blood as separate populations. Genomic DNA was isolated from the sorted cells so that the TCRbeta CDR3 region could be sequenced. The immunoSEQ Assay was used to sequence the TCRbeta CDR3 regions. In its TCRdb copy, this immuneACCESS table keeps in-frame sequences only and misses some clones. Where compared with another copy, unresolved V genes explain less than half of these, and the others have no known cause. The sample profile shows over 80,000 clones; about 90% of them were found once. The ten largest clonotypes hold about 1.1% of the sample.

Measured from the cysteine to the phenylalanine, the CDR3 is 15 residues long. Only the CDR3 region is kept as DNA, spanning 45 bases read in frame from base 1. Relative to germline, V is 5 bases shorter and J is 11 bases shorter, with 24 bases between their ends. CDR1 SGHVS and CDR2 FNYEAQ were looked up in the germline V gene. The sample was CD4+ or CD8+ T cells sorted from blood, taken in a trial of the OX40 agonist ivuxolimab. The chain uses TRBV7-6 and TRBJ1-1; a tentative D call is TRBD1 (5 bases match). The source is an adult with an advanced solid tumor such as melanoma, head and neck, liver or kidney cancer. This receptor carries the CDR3 CASSVSSTGTAGAFF. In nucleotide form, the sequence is TGTGCCAGCAGCGTAAGCTCTACAGGAACGGCGGGGGCTTTCTTT.